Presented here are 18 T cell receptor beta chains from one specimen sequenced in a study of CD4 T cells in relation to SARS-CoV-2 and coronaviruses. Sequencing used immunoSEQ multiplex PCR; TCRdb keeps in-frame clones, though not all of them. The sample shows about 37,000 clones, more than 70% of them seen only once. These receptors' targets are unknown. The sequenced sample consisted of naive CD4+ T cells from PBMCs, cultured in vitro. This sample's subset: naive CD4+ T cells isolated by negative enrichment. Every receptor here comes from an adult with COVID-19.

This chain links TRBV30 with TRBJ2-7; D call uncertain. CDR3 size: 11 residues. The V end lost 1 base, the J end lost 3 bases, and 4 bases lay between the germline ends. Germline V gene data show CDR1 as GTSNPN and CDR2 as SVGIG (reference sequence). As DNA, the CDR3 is TGTGCCTGGAGTGGTGTCTACGAGCAGTACTTC. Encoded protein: CAWSGVYEQYF.

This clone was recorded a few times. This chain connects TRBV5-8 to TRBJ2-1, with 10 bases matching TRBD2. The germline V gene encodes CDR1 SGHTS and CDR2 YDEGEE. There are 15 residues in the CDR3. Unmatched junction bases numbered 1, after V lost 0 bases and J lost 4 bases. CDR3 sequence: CASSLGTSGYNEQFF. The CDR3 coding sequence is TGTGCCAGCAGCTTGGGGACTAGCGGATACAATGAGCAGTTCTTC.

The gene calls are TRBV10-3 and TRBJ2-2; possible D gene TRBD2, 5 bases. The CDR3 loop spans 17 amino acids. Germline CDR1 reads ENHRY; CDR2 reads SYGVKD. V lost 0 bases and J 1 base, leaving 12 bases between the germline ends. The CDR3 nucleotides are TGTGCCATCAGTGAGTCGCGTCGGGGAGAGAACACCGGGGAGCTGTTTTTT. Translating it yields CAISESRRGENTGELFF.

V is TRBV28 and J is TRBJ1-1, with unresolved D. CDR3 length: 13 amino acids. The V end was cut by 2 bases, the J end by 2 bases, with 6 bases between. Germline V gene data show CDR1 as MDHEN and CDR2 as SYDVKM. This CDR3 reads CASSLDGNTEAFF. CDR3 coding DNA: TGTGCCAGCAGTTTAGACGGAAACACTGAAGCTTTCTTT.

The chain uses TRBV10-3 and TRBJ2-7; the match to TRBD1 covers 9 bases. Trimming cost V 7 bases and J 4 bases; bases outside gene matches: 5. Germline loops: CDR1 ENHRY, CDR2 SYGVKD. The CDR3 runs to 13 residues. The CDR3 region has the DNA TGTGCCATCACCCCGGGACAGGGATACGAGCAGTACTTC. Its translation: CAITPGQGYEQYF.

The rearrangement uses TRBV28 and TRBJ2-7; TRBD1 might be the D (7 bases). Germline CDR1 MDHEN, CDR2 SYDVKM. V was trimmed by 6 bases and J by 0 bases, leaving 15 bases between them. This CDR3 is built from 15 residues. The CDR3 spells CASREGTESSYEQYF. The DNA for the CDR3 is TGTGCCAGCAGGGAGGGGACAGAAAGCTCCTACGAGCAGTACTTC.

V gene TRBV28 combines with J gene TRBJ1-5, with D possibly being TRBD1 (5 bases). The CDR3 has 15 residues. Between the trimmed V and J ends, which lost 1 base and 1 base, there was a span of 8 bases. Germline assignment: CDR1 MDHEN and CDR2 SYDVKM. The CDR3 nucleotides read TGTGCCAGCAGTTTATCTGGGGGAAGCAATCAGCCCCAGCATTTT. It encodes CASSLSGGSNQPQHF.

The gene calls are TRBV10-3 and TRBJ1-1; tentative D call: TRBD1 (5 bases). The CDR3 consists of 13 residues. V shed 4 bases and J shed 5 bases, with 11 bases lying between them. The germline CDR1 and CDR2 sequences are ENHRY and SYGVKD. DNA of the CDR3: TGTGCCATCAGTGCTAGGGGAGAGACTGAAGCTTTCTTT. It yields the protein CAISARGETEAFF.

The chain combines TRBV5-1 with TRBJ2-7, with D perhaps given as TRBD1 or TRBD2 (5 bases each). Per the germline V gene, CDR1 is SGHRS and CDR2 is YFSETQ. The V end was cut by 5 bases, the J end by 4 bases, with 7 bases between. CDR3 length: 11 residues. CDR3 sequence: CASRGEYEQYF. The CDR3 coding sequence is TGCGCCAGCAGGGGGGAGTACGAGCAGTACTTC.

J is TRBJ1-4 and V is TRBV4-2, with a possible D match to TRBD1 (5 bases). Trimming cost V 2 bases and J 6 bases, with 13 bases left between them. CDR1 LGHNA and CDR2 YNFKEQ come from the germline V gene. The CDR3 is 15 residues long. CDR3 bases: TGTGCCAGCAGCCAACGGGACTCCGGCCATGAAAAACTGTTTTTT. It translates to CASSQRDSGHEKLFF.

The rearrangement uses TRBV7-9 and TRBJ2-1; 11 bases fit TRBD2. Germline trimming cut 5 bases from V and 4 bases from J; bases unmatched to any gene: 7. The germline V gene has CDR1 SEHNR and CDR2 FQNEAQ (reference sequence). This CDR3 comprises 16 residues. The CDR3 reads CASSPTSGRGYNEQFF. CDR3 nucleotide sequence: TGTGCCAGCAGCCCAACTAGCGGGAGAGGGTACAATGAGCAGTTCTTC.

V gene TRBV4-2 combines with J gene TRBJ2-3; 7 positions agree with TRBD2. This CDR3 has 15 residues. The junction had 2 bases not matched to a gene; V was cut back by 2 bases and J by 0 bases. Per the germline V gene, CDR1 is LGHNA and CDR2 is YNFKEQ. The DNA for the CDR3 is TGTGCCAGCAGCCAACGGACTAGTAGCACAGATACGCAGTATTTT. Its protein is CASSQRTSSTDTQYF.

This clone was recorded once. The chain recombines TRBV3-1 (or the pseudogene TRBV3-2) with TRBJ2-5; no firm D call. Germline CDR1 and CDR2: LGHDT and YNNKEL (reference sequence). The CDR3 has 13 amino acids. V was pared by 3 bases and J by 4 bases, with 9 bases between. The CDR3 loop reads CASSHSRPETQYF. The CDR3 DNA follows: TGTGCCAGCAGCCACTCACGGCCAGAGACCCAGTACTTC.

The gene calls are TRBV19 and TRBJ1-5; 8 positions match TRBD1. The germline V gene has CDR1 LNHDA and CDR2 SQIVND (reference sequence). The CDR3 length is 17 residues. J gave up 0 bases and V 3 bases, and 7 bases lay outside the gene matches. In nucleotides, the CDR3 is TGTGCCAGTAGTATTCGGGACAGGTTTTATAGCAATCAGCCCCAGCATTTT. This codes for CASSIRDRFYSNQPQHF. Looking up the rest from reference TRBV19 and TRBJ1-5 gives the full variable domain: DGGITQSPKYLFRKEGQNVTLSCEQNLNHDAMYWYRQDPGQGLRLIYYSQIVNDFQKGDIAEGYSVSREKKESFPLTVTSAQKNPTAFYLCASSIRDRFYSNQPQHFGDGTRLSIL.

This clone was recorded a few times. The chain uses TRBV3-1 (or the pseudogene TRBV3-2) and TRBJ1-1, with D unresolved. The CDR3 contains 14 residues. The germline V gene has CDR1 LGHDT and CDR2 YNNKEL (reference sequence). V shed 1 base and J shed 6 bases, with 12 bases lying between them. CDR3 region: CASSQVEGAAEAFF. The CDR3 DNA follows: TGTGCCAGCAGCCAAGTGGAGGGTGCGGCTGAAGCTTTCTTT.

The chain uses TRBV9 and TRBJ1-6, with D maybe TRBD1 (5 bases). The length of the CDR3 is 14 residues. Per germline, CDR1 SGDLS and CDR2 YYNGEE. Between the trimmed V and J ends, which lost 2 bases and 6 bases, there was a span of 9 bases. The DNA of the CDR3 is TGTGCCAGCAGCGTCCGGGGCTTTAATTCACCCCTCCACTTT. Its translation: CASSVRGFNSPLHF.

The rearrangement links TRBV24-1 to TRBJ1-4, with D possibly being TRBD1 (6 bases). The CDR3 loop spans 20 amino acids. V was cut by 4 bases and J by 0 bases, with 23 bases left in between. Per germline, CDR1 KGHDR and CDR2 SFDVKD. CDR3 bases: TGTGCCACCAGTGAGGCCGGGATCAGCCCCCAGGGGTCAACTAATGAAAAACTGTTTTTT. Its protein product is CATSEAGISPQGSTNEKLFF.

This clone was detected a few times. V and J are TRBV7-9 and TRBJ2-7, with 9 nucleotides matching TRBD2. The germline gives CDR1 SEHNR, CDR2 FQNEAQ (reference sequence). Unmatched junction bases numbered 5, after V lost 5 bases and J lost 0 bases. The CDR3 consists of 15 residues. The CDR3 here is CASSNGLANSYEQYF. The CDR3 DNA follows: TGTGCCAGCAGCAACGGACTAGCGAACTCCTACGAGCAGTACTTC.